The 18 T cell receptor beta chains reported below all come from one sample, sequenced in a study of shared clonotypes between healthy human individuals. Method: immunoSEQ multiplex PCR; TCRdb's copy keeps in-frame clones and lacks some. The sample includes 2.5 million or so clones, around nine tenths seen only once; the top ten take 0.14%. What was sequenced was naive CD4+ T cells sorted from blood. Indicated subset: CD45RA+ positively selected. The receptors derive from a man aged 18-30 years in good health.

Note on this clone: Other DNA sequences within the sample encode an identical CDR3. The CDR3 DNA is TGTGCCAGCAGTTTGCAAGAGACCCAGTACTTC. This codes for CASSLQETQYF. The rearrangement joins TRBV6-5 to TRBJ2-5; D is unresolved. CDR1 is MNHEY, CDR2 SVGAGI, per germline. This CDR3 spans 11 amino acids. Trimming took 4 bases from V and 2 from J, leaving 2 bases between them.

As concerns this clone: This CDR3 is also generated by other DNA sequences in the sample. V gene TRBV5-1 combines with J gene TRBJ1-1; 8 positions agree with TRBD1. CDR1 is SGHRS, CDR2 YFSETQ, per germline. V was clipped by 0 bases and J by 2 bases; unmatched bases: 6. The CDR3 extends over 16 amino acids. CDR3 nucleotide sequence: TGCGCCAGCAGCTTGGAAGGACAGGGAACAAACACTGAAGCTTTCTTT. Translated: CASSLEGQGTNTEAFF.

This clone is a singleton in its sample. The rearrangement links TRBV7-2 to TRBJ1-2; D unresolved. Germline CDR1 SGHTA, CDR2 FQGNSA. The CDR3 totals 12 residues. V gave up 0 bases and J gave up 7 bases, with 6 bases separating them. CDR3 amino acids: CASSLAAGGYTF. CDR3 in DNA: TGTGCCAGCAGCTTAGCGGCGGGTGGCTACACCTTC.

This clone came up once. The chain carries TRBV5-1 and TRBJ2-3, with 9 bases aligning to TRBD1. V shed 2 bases, J shed 1 base, and the junction held 5 bases outside the gene matches. This CDR3 region has 16 residues. Germline-derived CDR1 and CDR2 are SGHRS and YFSETQ. The CDR3: CASSFAQGARTDTQYF. The CDR3 DNA sequence: TGCGCCAGCAGCTTTGCACAGGGGGCCCGCACAGATACGCAGTATTTT.

Notes on this clone: This sample includes further DNA sequences coding for the same CDR3. V and J are TRBV18 and TRBJ1-2; D gene ambiguous. Germline values: CDR1 KGHSH, CDR2 LQKENI. This CDR3 is 14 amino acids long. V lost 2 bases and J lost 1, with 8 bases in between. CDR3 amino acids: CASSPTDGNYGYTF. CDR3 nucleotides: TGTGCCAGCTCACCAACGGACGGTAACTATGGCTACACCTTC.

The chain combines TRBV10-3 with TRBJ2-1; D is uncertain. V lost 2 bases and J lost 9, with 8 bases in between. CDR3 length: 12 residues. Germline CDR1 and CDR2: ENHRY and SYGVKD. The DNA for the CDR3 is TGTGCCATCAGTGAGGAAGTGGGTGAGCAGTTCTTC. Translating it yields CAISEEVGEQFF.

The chain carries TRBV7-9 and TRBJ1-4; D is undetermined. Germline lookup yields CDR1 SEHNR and CDR2 FQNEAQ (reference sequence). With 1 base removed from V and 0 bases from J, the gap between germline ends came to 12 bases. There are 17 residues in the CDR3. CDR3 sequence reads: CASSLGRALATNEKLFF. CDR3 DNA: TGTGCCAGCAGCTTAGGGCGGGCACTTGCAACTAATGAAAAACTGTTTTTT.

The chain carries TRBV5-6 and TRBJ1-5, with D possibly matching TRBD1 (6 bases). Germline V gene lookup returns CDR1 SGHDT and CDR2 YYEEEE. This CDR3 spans 14 amino acids. V was trimmed by 4 bases and J by 5 bases, leaving 13 bases between them. CDR3 region: CASSITGSDQPQHF. Written as DNA, the CDR3 is TGTGCCAGCAGCATTACAGGGAGTGATCAGCCCCAGCATTTT.

The V gene is TRBV2, the J gene TRBJ2-2; D is possibly TRBD2 (5 bases). Germline-derived CDR1 and CDR2 are SNHLY and FYNNEI. The germline V and J ends were trimmed by 4 bases and 4 bases, with 13 bases remaining between them. The CDR3 has 15 residues. CDR3 sequence reads: CASSAEGLGTGELFF. The CDR3 DNA sequence: TGTGCCAGCAGTGCCGAGGGCCTTGGCACCGGGGAGCTGTTTTTT.

The chain couples TRBV6-6 to TRBJ1-5; D is unclear. This CDR3 has 15 amino acids. Germline CDR1 is MNHNY and CDR2 is SVGAGI (reference sequence). The V gene lost 8 bases and the J gene lost 2 bases, with 16 bases spanning the gap. The CDR3 DNA is TGTGCCAGCCTCGACGGGAGTTCGGGCAATCAGCCCCAGCATTTT. It yields the protein CASLDGSSGNQPQHF.

This clone has just one count. This chain uses TRBV11-2 with TRBJ2-1; D gene unclear. V dropped 1 base and J dropped 6 bases, with 10 bases sitting between them. The germline V gene has CDR1 SGHAT and CDR2 FQNNGV. The CDR3 runs 14 residues. Here the CDR3 DNA reads TGTGCCAGCAGCTTAGGTGGCCTGGGCAATGAGCAGTTCTTC. This encodes CASSLGGLGNEQFF.

The rearrangement uses TRBV9 and TRBJ2-1; the match to TRBD1 covers 8 bases. This CDR3 has 15 amino acids. Germline V gives CDR1 SGDLS, CDR2 YYNGEE. V lost 3 bases, J lost 2 bases, and 4 bases stayed unmatched. The CDR3 loop reads CASSATTGAYNEQFF. The CDR3 DNA sequence: TGTGCCAGCAGCGCGACGACAGGGGCCTACAATGAGCAGTTCTTC.

The genes are TRBV5-8 and TRBJ2-7; D is possibly TRBD1 or TRBD2 (5 bases each). CDR3 length: 15 amino acids. Per germline, CDR1 SGHTS and CDR2 YDEGEE. V was shortened by 2 bases and J by 0 bases, with 12 bases between the two germline ends. The CDR3 DNA is TGTGCCAGCAGCTTCCGGGACGTCCCCTCCTACGAGCAGTACTTC. Residues: CASSFRDVPSYEQYF.

The chain employs TRBV5-6 and TRBJ1-1; TRBD1 matches at 7 bases. V lost 3 bases, J lost 6 bases, and 8 bases stayed unmatched. The germline V gene has CDR1 SGHDT and CDR2 YYEEEE. The CDR3 contains 14 residues. CDR3 protein: CASSWTAGQAEAFF. CDR3 DNA: TGTGCCAGCAGCTGGACTGCCGGACAGGCTGAAGCTTTCTTT.

Notes on this clone: In the same sample, other DNA sequences code for this CDR3. The V and J genes are TRBV29-1 and TRBJ1-1, with D hard to call. The CDR3 contains 13 residues. The V gene's germline CDR1 is SQVTM and CDR2 ANQGSEA. The ends were cut back, 4 bases at V and 1 base at J, with 10 bases in the middle. The chain's CDR3 is CSVVGRPNTEAFF. The CDR3 DNA is TGCAGCGTTGTAGGCCGGCCGAACACTGAAGCTTTCTTT.

V is TRBV6-1 and J is TRBJ1-2; D gene unclear. CDR1 is MNHNS and CDR2 is SASEGT in the germline V gene. V lost 1 base to trimming and J lost 4 bases, with 10 bases between them. This CDR3 has 14 residues. This chain's CDR3 is CASSEVPDLYGYTF. CDR3 bases: TGTGCCAGCAGTGAAGTGCCAGACCTCTATGGCTACACCTTC.

This clone has only a few counts. The V and J genes are TRBV6-5 and TRBJ1-1; possibly TRBD1 for D (5 bases). The V gene's germline CDR1 is MNHEY and CDR2 SVGAGI. Trimming removed 6 bases at V and 10 bases at J, with 12 bases between. The length of the CDR3 is 11 residues. The CDR3 DNA sequence: TGTGCCAGCAGGGCTGATCAGGGAGCTTTCTTT. Protein: CASRADQGAFF.

Regarding this clone: Other DNA sequences in the same sample also yield this CDR3. The V and J genes are TRBV30 and TRBJ2-1; no clear D gene. This CDR3 region has 12 residues. Germline V gene sequence: CDR1 GTSNPN, CDR2 SVGIG (reference sequence). V lost 2 bases, J lost 7 bases, and 9 bases lay in between. The CDR3 sequence is CAWSLGGNEQFF. The CDR3 DNA reads TGTGCCTGGAGTTTGGGTGGGAATGAGCAGTTCTTC. The full variable domain, rest sourced from reference TRBV30 and TRBJ2-1, is SQTIHQWPATLVQPVGSPLSLECTVEGTSNPNLYWYRQAAGRGLQLLFYSVGIGQISSEVPQNLSASRPQDRQFILSSKKLLLSDSGFYLCAWSLGGNEQFFGPGTRLTVL.